This T cell receptor (beta chain) was identified in a study of identical twins (dated by TCRdb to about 2016). Regarding the complete study: The study deep-sequenced TCR alpha and beta repertoires from monozygotic twins, unrelated adults of various ages and cord blood to test whether fetal clonotypes persist. To rule out contamination, the twin experiments were replicated at different times with different library preparation protocols.

Its CDR3 holds 15 amino acids, cysteine through phenylalanine. The entry retains the CDR3 DNA only, 45 bases that are in frame from base 1. The junction carries 13 bases between V and J, which are trimmed by 2 bases and 2 bases respectively. Looking up the germline V gene yields CDR1 KGHSH and CDR2 LQKENI. Study-level results and caveats: Zero-insertion analyses could be partly confounded by invariant T cells such as MAIT and iNKT, although diverse VJ usage argued against such confounding for most clonotypes. Because the same donors could not be followed over many years, the conclusions relied on cross-sectional statistical analysis. In monozygotic twins, recombination models systematically underestimated out-of-frame TCR alpha sharing, but the models matched the sharing seen between unrelated individuals. In beta out-of-frame sequences, excess twin sharing was weaker, because having fewer shared sequences lowered the signal-to-noise ratio. Fewer insertions were carried by abundant cord blood beta clonotypes; a weaker similar trend was observed in young adult naive repertoires, while no such trend was observed in memory repertoires. Compared with coincidental sharing between unrelated individuals, out-of-frame TCR alpha sequences shared between twins showed an excess of sequences with low generation probability.

Every donor in the study was a healthy Caucasian. The twin cohort comprised three pairs of female monozygotic twins, all aged roughly 18 to 30 years. CD4+ and CD8+ T cell populations were isolated with positive isolation kits from Invitrogen. As to this clonotype: No cognate antigen has been identified for it. The sample holds no much larger clone one base away, and base qualities are not on file.

The library was produced with 5' RACE. TCRdb lists the instrument as Illumina HiSeq 2000. Template switching added a universal primer binding site, and the final cDNA carried a unique molecular identifier that allowed TCR cDNA molecules to be counted accurately. Specific primers in the conserved constant-segment region were used to synthesize first-strand cDNA for the TCR alpha and beta chains. To control for contamination, every cDNA library carried two barcodes: a SMART-Mk sample barcode plus Illumina barcodes. TruSeq adapter sequences and Illumina sample barcodes were added in two successive PCR steps. TCR alpha and beta cDNA libraries were sequenced on the Illumina HiSeq platform with custom primers. The study's own analysis went as follows. Unique molecular identifiers were extracted from raw reads with MiGEC, and CDR3 positions were determined with MiXCR. Recombination models were inferred per individual with the repgenHMM and IGoR tools using an EM algorithm. The tcR package in R was used for shared clonotype analysis, with sharing normalized by the product of cloneset sizes. Out-of-frame nonproductive sequences were analyzed to study raw recombination free of thymic and clonal selection effects. TCRdb reprocessing: public reads trimmed at Q25 with fastp, clones called with MiXCR, in-frame beta chains kept. Rows merge per CDR3 protein into single entries with the most common DNA and genes. TCRdb's processing, not the authors', yielded these V and J calls. The table for this sample lists about 290,000 distinct CDR3 sequences; roughly 8.6% of them were counted only once. The top ten clones comprise 6% to 8.5% of the sample.

The data were also submitted as part of a second study, on yellow fever vaccine responses in identical twins. Drawing on the second study: According to the authors, the vaccine-induced T cell response in identical twins seemed to be partly convergent and partly specific to each individual. The study precisely tracked vaccine-responding T cell clones in identical twins.

The V gene is TRBV18 and the J gene is TRBJ2-7, with a weak D call of TRBD1 (5 bases match). The receptor comes from a woman between 18 and 30 years old in good health. Sequencing was done on a sample of CD8+ T cells sorted from blood. The DNA reads as follows: TGTGCCAGCTCACCAGACCACAGGTTTCCCTACGAGCAGTACTTC. It codes for CASSPDHRFPYEQYF.